This T cell receptor (beta chain) was sequenced for a study of blood T cell repertoires in COVID-19. Study at large: Acute and convalescent COVID-19 specimens originated in the United States, Italy and Spain.

Germline CDR1 and CDR2: SGDLS and YYNGEE. The CDR3 is made up of 14 amino acids. The V gene end was trimmed by 4 bases and the J gene end by 5 bases; junction bases not matched to a gene: 7. Method: immunoSEQ multiplex PCR; TCRdb's copy keeps in-frame clones and lacks some. The sample shows a few hundred thousand clones, about 83% of them seen only once. The genes are TRBV9 and TRBJ2-5, with 8 positions matching TRBD2. The TCR comes from a woman between 35 and 50 years old who had recovered from COVID-19. The sequencing sample was made of peripheral blood. This CDR3 reads CASSRGLAQETQYF. Here the CDR3 DNA reads TGTGCCAGCAGCAGAGGACTAGCACAGGAGACCCAGTACTTC.